This TCR beta chain is from a study of tumor-infiltrating lymphocytes in primary liver carcinoma. Study summary: Aged between 30 and 69 years, the patients were men and women.

From 500 to 600 ng of total RNA, TCR beta-specific cDNA was reverse-transcribed using a constant-region primer. Three nested multiplex PCR rounds of slightly modified ARM-PCR generated TCR beta libraries. In the first two PCR rounds, TRBV1-TRBV30 forward primers were paired with a C-beta reverse primer, and each round lasted approximately 9 cycles. TCRdb re-analysed the multiplex PCR reads in MiXCR, keeping a single row per CDR3 protein. Counted here are 320,000 or so distinct CDR3 sequences, 60% to 80% occurring once; the ten biggest clones make up about 9.4%. About this clonotype: What it binds is not known. An end of the junction does not agree with germline; a read error may underlie this.

Unsorted whole blood yielded the blood RNA, and germline DNA was also extracted. Findings and caveats of the study: Tumor top-250-clone fraction significantly exceeded that of blood (p = 0.039). The bulk unsorted samples meant that CD4+ and CD8+ repertoires went uncompared.

The CDR3 has 12 amino acids. Germline assignment: CDR1 SQVTM and CDR2 ANQGSEA. The receptor comes from a man in his forties or fifties with primary liver carcinoma and hepatitis B virus infection. Source material: peripheral blood. The V gene is TRBV29-1, the J gene TRBJ2-7; no clear D. The CDR3 reads CSVKGSSHEHYF. CDR3 coding DNA: TGCAGCGTCAAAGGGTCCAGCCACGAGCACTACTTC.